This TCR beta chain emerged from a study of T-cell reconstitution after alpha-beta-depleted transplantation in children. There are 16 residues in the CDR3. The J segment lost 2 bases and the V segment lost 5 bases, leaving 9 bases of the junction unmatched. Germline values: CDR1 DFQATT, CDR2 SNEGSKA (reference sequence). This clonotype was counted ten times or more. Unique molecular identifiers tagged the TCRbeta library. TCRdb itself ran the PCR reads through MiXCR, one entry per CDR3 protein. This table holds 440,000 or so distinct CDR3 sequences, 43% found once. This chain joins TRBV20-1 and TRBJ2-3; TRBD2 agrees at 11 bases. The sample in question was PBMCs, obtained before TCRalphabeta/CD19-depleted stem cell transplant. This sequence originates from a girl aged 2 to 10 with aplastic anemia, due to receive a stem cell transplant. CDR3 in DNA: TGCAGTGCTCTGAAGACTAGCGGGGCTAACACAGATACGCAGTATTTT. Its translation is CSALKTSGANTDTQYF.